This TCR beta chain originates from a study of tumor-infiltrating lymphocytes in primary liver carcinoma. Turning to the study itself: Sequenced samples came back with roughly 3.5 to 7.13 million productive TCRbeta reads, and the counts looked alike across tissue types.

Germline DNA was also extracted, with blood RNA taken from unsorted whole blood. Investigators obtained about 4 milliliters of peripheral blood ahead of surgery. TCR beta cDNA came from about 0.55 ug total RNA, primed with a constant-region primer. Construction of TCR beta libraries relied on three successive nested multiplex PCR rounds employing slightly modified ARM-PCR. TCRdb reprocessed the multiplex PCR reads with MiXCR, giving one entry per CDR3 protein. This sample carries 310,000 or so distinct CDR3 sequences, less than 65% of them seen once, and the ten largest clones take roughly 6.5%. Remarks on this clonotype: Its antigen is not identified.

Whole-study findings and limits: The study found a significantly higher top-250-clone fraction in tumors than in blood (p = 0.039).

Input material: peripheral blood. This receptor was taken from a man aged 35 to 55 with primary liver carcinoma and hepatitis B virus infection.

The CDR3 nucleotides read TGTGCCAGCAGTGGGACTAACGGGGGCACAGATACGCAGTATTTT. It specifies CASSGTNGGTDTQYF. The chain has TRBV28 and TRBJ2-3; 7 nucleotides align to TRBD2. This CDR3 has 15 amino acids. Germline values: CDR1 MDHEN, CDR2 SYDVKM. The V segment lost 5 bases and the J segment 1 base; nucleotides outside the gene matches: 6.